This T cell receptor beta chain was captured in a study of T cell responses to AZD1222 COVID-19 vaccine (TCRdb year 2021). Broadly, across the study: A total of 233 trial participants underwent TCR sequencing, of whom around 200 received two doses of AZD1222 and roughly 25 received two doses of the MenACWY control vaccine. Trial participants were enrolled by age into 18-55, 56-69 and 70-plus year subgroups, with roughly 150, 30 and 60 TCR-sequenced participants respectively.

From the cysteine through the phenylalanine, the CDR3 covers 14 amino acids. Only the CDR3 region is kept as DNA, spanning 42 bases read in frame from base 1. The germline V gene yields SGHVS for CDR1 and FNYEAQ for CDR2. V loses 1 base of germline sequence and J loses 8 bases, and the interval between the two ends is 11 bases. Sample time point, as interpreted from the label and publication: about 28 days (+/-7) after the second vaccine dose. AZD1222 recipients whose second dose came at about 4 weeks and those whose second dose came at about 12 weeks were combined into one group, since spike-specific TCR depth and breadth did not differ between the two schedules. The vaccinee samples were drawn from two UK trials, COV001 and COV002, one of which was a single-blind randomized controlled phase 2/3 trial testing AZD1222 (ChAdOx1 nCoV-19) in healthy adults. For TCRbeta chain sequencing, PBMC samples were collected from trial participants at day 0 and at day 28 after the second dose.

Note on this clone: Its specific antigen is unknown. No base-level quality is on record; no much larger clone is a single base apart.

The CDR3 regions of human TCRbeta chains were analyzed by immunosequencing. From the authors' description of their analysis: TCRs in the repertoires were matched against a reference library of SARS-CoV-2-specific TCRs that had been generated with the MIRA antigen-specificity platform. Breadth was defined as the fraction of unique TCRs that were SARS-CoV-2-associated, and depth was defined as the fraction of total T cells that were SARS-CoV-2-associated. Using the MIRA data, every spike-specific TCR was mapped to the spike region that the TCR reacted to and assigned to either a CD4 or a CD8 class. Log10-transformed breadth and depth values were compared by one-way ANOVA with Sidak's multiple comparisons tests. TCRdb retrieved this table from immuneACCESS and kept in-frame rearrangements only. Not all clones are present; in checked studies, unresolved V genes account for under half, and no reason is known for the remainder. D and trimming come from the DNA, and the V and J calls and clone size come from that table. The sample contains tens of thousands of clones, about three quarters of them found a single time. The leading ten clones occupy 3.5% to 4.5% of the sample.

What the research found in general, with its limitations: The 56-69-year group was small, and its depth increase did not reach significance, likely because of low power. The whole spike protein was spanned by vaccine-associated CD4 TCRs, and dominant responses were seen in regions 160-218 and 743-854. Epitopes outside the regions mutated in the B.1.351 and B.1.1.7 variants were reportedly recognized by nearly half of the unique spike-specific TCRs. Conclusions about previously exposed vaccinees are limited, since just 5 to 7 AZD1222 recipients were seropositive for SARS-CoV-2 at baseline. After two AZD1222 doses, spike-specific TCR breadth and depth were significantly higher than at day 0 and than in MenACWY recipients. No day 14 peak-response samples were available, so repertoires were characterized only after the peak T cell response. Most participants were white British and females outnumbered males, and the authors suggested that clonal diversity may have been underestimated.

The sequence came from an adult who received the AZD1222 COVID-19 vaccine. Here the sequenced sample was peripheral blood, taken 28 days after the second AZD1222 dose. The rearrangement combines TRBV7-6 with TRBJ1-4; TRBD1 is a weak D gene call, 5 bases matching. Read as DNA, the sequence is TGTGCCAGCAGCTTAGGGGGGAGCAACGAAAAACTGTTTTTT. It specifies CASSLGGSNEKLFF.